This section outlines one T cell receptor (beta chain) sequence together with its context. The antigen remains undetermined. The primer mix had 60 Vbeta and 13 Jbeta primers. The table came from immunoSEQ multiplex PCR; TCRdb's copy has only in-frame clones and leaves some out. The sample carries around 100,000 clones, around 70% recorded once. The donors gave bone marrow, and they were healthy. The data were taken from a study of cytomegalovirus exposure and HLA in healthy donors. Study findings and constraints: Most subjects' HLA-A and HLA-B alleles were reportedly predicted from TCR beta sequences.

Germline V gene lookup returns CDR1 GTSNPN and CDR2 SVGIG (reference sequence). The V end was cut by 5 bases, the J end by 4 bases, with 12 bases between. The CDR3 is 12 amino acids. The chain uses TRBV30 and TRBJ2-7; D ambiguous. The material sequenced was PBMCs. This receptor was obtained from a man aged 30 to 39 in good health and CMV-seropositive. The CDR3 DNA reads as TGTGCCTGGGGTGAGACAAGTTACGAGCAGTACTTC. Amino acid sequence: CAWGETSYEQYF.